Below, 16 T cell receptor beta chains from the same sample are listed, as sequenced in a study of T cells after somatic rescue of genetic block. Profiled with immunoSEQ multiplex PCR; TCRdb holds only in-frame clones, not every one. The sample includes tens of thousands of clones, about 87% of them seen just once. The specimen was peripheral blood mononuclear cells (PBMCs). The receptors here all came from a woman younger than 35.

This sequence joins TRBV15 and TRBJ2-7; tentatively, D is TRBD1 or TRBD2 (5 bases each). The CDR3 extends over 14 amino acids. CDR1 and CDR2 (germline): LNHNV, YYDKDF (reference sequence). Trimming took 5 bases from V and 0 from J, leaving 11 bases between them. The CDR3 coding sequence is TGTGCCACCAGCCCGGGACGGAGCTCCTACGAGCAGTACTTC. This gives the protein CATSPGRSSYEQYF.

This chain joins TRBV27 and TRBJ1-1; D is undetermined. The CDR3 sequence is 13 residues long. Germline V gives CDR1 MNHEY, CDR2 SMNVEV (reference sequence). The V end lost 0 bases, the J end lost 4 bases, and 6 bases lay between the germline ends. The CDR3 is CASSLSGITEAFF. The CDR3 DNA is TGTGCCAGCAGTTTATCGGGGATCACTGAAGCTTTCTTT.

V usage is TRBV5-1 and J usage is TRBJ2-5; TRBD1 matches 8 bases. CDR1 SGHRS and CDR2 YFSETQ come from the germline V gene. Unmatched junction bases numbered 16, after V lost 3 bases and J lost 3 bases. The CDR3 extends over 18 amino acids. CDR3 bases: TGCGCCAGCAGCTCGCTCGGGGCAGGGGGCCAGCCGAAAGAGACCCAGTACTTC. It is translated as CASSSLGAGGQPKETQYF.

V usage is TRBV5-4 and J usage is TRBJ2-5; TRBD1 might be the D (6 bases). Trimming took off 2 bases at V and 1 base at J, with 9 bases between the two ends. Germline values: CDR1 SGHNT, CDR2 YYREEE (reference sequence). The CDR3 has 14 amino acids. DNA of the CDR3: TGTGCCAGCAGCTTTCGACAGGTCCAAGAGACCCAGTACTTC. Translation gives CASSFRQVQETQYF. Full variable domain (missing parts from reference TRBV5-4 and TRBJ2-5): ETGVTQSPTHLIKTRGQQVTLRCSSQSGHNTVSWYQQALGQGPQFIFQYYREEENGRGNFPPRFSGLQFPNYSSELNVNALELDDSALYLCASSFRQVQETQYFGPGTRLLVL.

The chain employs TRBV7-3 and TRBJ2-1, with 7 positions matching TRBD1. The CDR3 length is 15 residues. With V trimmed by 4 bases and J by 2 bases, 5 bases remained unmatched. Germline V lookup: CDR1 SGHTA, CDR2 FQGTGA. CDR3 sequence: CASSSDRAAYNEQFF. CDR3 nucleotides: TGTGCCAGCAGCTCAGACAGGGCCGCCTACAATGAGCAGTTCTTC.

The gene calls are TRBV6-4 and TRBJ2-7; no clear D gene. The ends were cut back, 5 bases at V and 0 bases at J, with 11 bases in the middle. The germline gives CDR1 MRHNA, CDR2 SNTAGT. There are 14 residues in the CDR3. The CDR3 region is CASSRASDSYEQYF. In DNA form, the CDR3 reads TGTGCCAGCAGTCGAGCGTCCGACTCCTACGAGCAGTACTTC.

The V call is TRBV18, the J call TRBJ1-1, with TRBD1 as a possible D gene (5 bases). The CDR3 consists of 15 residues. Germline CDR1 is KGHSH and CDR2 is LQKENI. Trimming shortened V by 0 bases and J by 4 bases, and 12 bases separated the two germline ends. The CDR3 bases are TGTGCCAGCTCACCACCGGGGGTTGGGGGCACTGAAGCTTTCTTT. Amino acids: CASSPPGVGGTEAFF.

This clone has only one observation. The genes are TRBV13 and TRBJ2-7; 10 nucleotides agree with TRBD2. The J segment lost 4 bases and the V segment lost 4 bases, leaving 10 bases of the junction unmatched. There are 16 residues in the CDR3. Germline-derived CDR1 and CDR2 are PRHDT and FYEKMQ (reference sequence). CDR3 bases: TGTGCCAGCAGCTCCAGTGGGCTAGCGGGAGAGTACGAGCAGTACTTC. It codes for CASSSSGLAGEYEQYF.

As concerns this clone: The same CDR3 arises from other DNA sequences in this sample as well. V usage is TRBV28 and J usage is TRBJ1-5, with D perhaps TRBD1 (5 bases). V lost 2 bases and J 2 bases, leaving 7 bases between the germline ends. Germline CDR1 is MDHEN and CDR2 is SYDVKM. The CDR3 has 14 amino acids. As DNA, the CDR3 is TGTGCCAGCAGTTTACAGGGTCGCAATCAGCCCCAGCATTTT. It is translated as CASSLQGRNQPQHF.

The V call is TRBV19, the J call TRBJ2-1, with 10 bases lining up with TRBD2. The V gene end was trimmed by 5 bases and the J gene end by 4 bases; junction bases not matched to a gene: 5. The CDR3 is 15 residues long. The V gene's germline CDR1 is LNHDA and CDR2 SQIVND (reference sequence). The chain's CDR3 is CASSPLAGGYNEQFF. DNA of the CDR3: TGTGCCAGTAGTCCCTTAGCGGGAGGATACAATGAGCAGTTCTTC.

The rearrangement uses TRBV12-5 and TRBJ2-3; 8 bases are a match to TRBD2. The germline CDR1 and CDR2 sequences are LGHNT and FRNRAP. This CDR3 has 16 amino acids. The J segment lost 3 bases and the V segment lost 1 base, leaving 6 bases of the junction unmatched. CDR3 region: CASGLALAGRTDTQYF. CDR3 DNA sequence: TGTGCTAGTGGTTTGGCCTTAGCGGGAAGGACAGATACGCAGTATTTT.

J is TRBJ2-1 and V is TRBV27; TRBD2 agrees at 11 bases. Germline V lookup: CDR1 MNHEY, CDR2 SMNVEV (reference sequence). V shed 2 bases, J shed 7 bases, and the junction held 4 bases outside the gene matches. The CDR3 length is 15 residues. The CDR3: CASSLLAGGINEQFF. The CDR3 DNA follows: TGTGCCAGCAGTTTACTAGCGGGAGGAATTAATGAGCAGTTCTTC.

The rearrangement links TRBV6-1 to TRBJ2-7; the D is unclear. With 10 bases removed from V and 5 bases from J, the gap between germline ends came to 12 bases. Germline V CDR1 and CDR2: MNHNS, SASEGT. CDR3 length: 11 amino acids. CDR3 sequence reads: CATRHTDEQYF. In DNA, the CDR3 is TGTGCCACCAGACATACAGACGAGCAGTACTTC.

This clone occurred once. The chain has TRBV4-3 and TRBJ2-1, with 7 nucleotides matching TRBD2. V shed 3 bases, J shed 5 bases, and the junction held 10 bases outside the gene matches. Germline assignment: CDR1 LGHNA and CDR2 YSLEER. The CDR3 runs 16 residues. CDR3: CASSHRGVRGDNEQFF. The CDR3 DNA is TGCGCCAGCAGCCACCGCGGGGTTCGGGGGGACAATGAGCAGTTCTTC.

The chain is built from TRBV19 and TRBJ1-2; no clear D. Trimming shortened V by 6 bases and J by 0 bases, and 11 bases separated the two germline ends. The germline V gene encodes CDR1 LNHDA and CDR2 SQIVND (reference sequence). This CDR3 is built from 14 residues. For the CDR3, the DNA is TGTGCCAGTAGCGTAGAAAAGACTAACTATGGCTACACCTTC. It specifies CASSVEKTNYGYTF.

This chain links TRBV19 with TRBJ1-2; possibly TRBD1 for D (5 bases). The V gene lost 6 bases and the J gene lost 8 bases, with 19 bases spanning the gap. This CDR3 is 14 amino acids long. Germline V gene sequence: CDR1 LNHDA, CDR2 SQIVND (reference sequence). CDR3 in DNA: TGTGCCAGTAGCCCCGGCCAGGGAAGTGGGGGCTACACCTTC. This sequence encodes CASSPGQGSGGYTF.